This T cell receptor (beta chain) was observed in a study of neurological immune-mediated disorders. Study findings and constraints: The multiple sclerosis repertoire cluster had no clinical or MRI correlate.

Per the germline V gene, CDR1 is SGHTA and CDR2 is FQGNSA. The CDR3 is 16 amino acids. The V end lost 2 bases, the J end lost 1 base, and 14 bases lay between the germline ends. The authors made cDNA by 5'RACE with 10-nucleotide random UMIs. TCRdb re-derived calls from the 5' RACE reads in MiXCR, one entry per CDR3 protein. The sample lists 100,000 to 150,000 distinct CDR3 sequences; about 3.4% were seen once. This clonotype occurred many times. What it binds is not known. The TCR originated in a woman aged 25 to 45 with multiple sclerosis. The chain has TRBV7-2 and TRBJ2-5; no clear D. Sequenced sample: PBMCs. The CDR3 coding sequence is TGTGCCAGCAGCTTATTAATGGGATTGGCCCAAGAGACCCAGTACTTC. This codes for CASSLLMGLAQETQYF.